This passage covers 5 T cell receptor beta chains from one sample sequenced in a study of multiple sclerosis patients with progressive multifocal leukoencephalopathy. Assay: immunoSEQ multiplex PCR; the TCRdb copy retains only in-frame clones and omits some. The table lists tens of thousands of clones, about 85% of them singletons. Time point: time of PML onset. The sequencing used PBMCs, collected from a patient treated with natalizumab. The receptor set was obtained from a woman aged 25 to 45 with progressive multifocal leukoencephalopathy.

The rearrangement links TRBV7-2 to TRBJ2-5, with TRBD2 matching over 10 bases. Germline trimming cut 5 bases from V and 5 bases from J; bases unmatched to any gene: 5. Germline V gene lookup returns CDR1 SGHTA and CDR2 FQGNSA. This CDR3 has 14 residues. This chain's CDR3 is CASSQSGGAETQYF. The CDR3 DNA reads TGTGCCAGCAGCCAAAGCGGGGGGGCGGAGACCCAGTACTTC.

This sequence joins TRBV5-1 and TRBJ2-7; D remains unclear. CDR3 length: 14 amino acids. Germline V lookup: CDR1 SGHRS, CDR2 YFSETQ. Trimming shortened V by 0 bases and J by 2 bases, and 9 bases separated the two germline ends. CDR3 DNA: TGCGCCAGCAGCTTGGAAGCAGGTACCTACGAGCAGTACTTC. This encodes CASSLEAGTYEQYF.

The chain links TRBV7-2 to TRBJ2-2; TRBD1 aligns across 7 bases. The CDR3 covers 15 residues. The germline V gene encodes CDR1 SGHTA and CDR2 FQGNSA. Losses at the gene ends were 5 bases for V and 2 bases for J; bases not matched to a gene: 5. As DNA, the CDR3 is TGTGCCAGCAGCCCAGACAGGGTAAACACCGGGGAGCTGTTTTTT. Translating gives CASSPDRVNTGELFF.

This chain links TRBV29-1 with TRBJ2-3; D is uncertain. Trimming took 0 bases from V and 2 from J, leaving 6 bases between them. Germline V lookup: CDR1 SQVTM, CDR2 ANQGSEA. The CDR3 has 13 residues. This CDR3 reads CSVEEVPTDTQYF. The CDR3 coding sequence is TGCAGCGTTGAAGAAGTCCCCACAGATACGCAGTATTTT.

Here the CDR3 DNA reads TGTGCCAGCAGCCAATTCAGGGAGGTTTATTTTGGAAACACCATATATTTT. It codes for CASSQFREVYFGNTIYF. V usage is TRBV4-2 and J usage is TRBJ1-3; a weak D match, TRBD1 (5 bases). The CDR3 covers 17 residues. V dropped 2 bases and J dropped 3 bases, with 17 bases sitting between them. Germline V gene sequence: CDR1 LGHNA, CDR2 YNFKEQ.